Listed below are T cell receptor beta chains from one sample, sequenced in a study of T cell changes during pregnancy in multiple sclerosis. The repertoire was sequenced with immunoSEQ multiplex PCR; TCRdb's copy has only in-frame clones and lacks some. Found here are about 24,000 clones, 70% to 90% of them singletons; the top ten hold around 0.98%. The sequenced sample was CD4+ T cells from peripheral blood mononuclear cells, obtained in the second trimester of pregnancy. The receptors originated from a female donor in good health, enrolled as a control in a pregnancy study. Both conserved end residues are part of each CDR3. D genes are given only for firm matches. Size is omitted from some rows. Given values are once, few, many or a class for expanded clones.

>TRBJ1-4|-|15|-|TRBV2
TGTGCCAGCAGTGTGGGGACACTTGGTCATGAAAAACTGTTTTTT
CASSVGTLGHEKLFF
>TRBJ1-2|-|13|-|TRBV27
TGTGCCAGCAGTCAGGGATCTGGTGGAGGCTACACCTTC
CASSQGSGGGYTF
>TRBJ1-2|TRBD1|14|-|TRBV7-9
TGTGCCAGCAGCTTAGGGACAGGTACTTATGGCTACACCTTC
CASSLGTGTYGYTF
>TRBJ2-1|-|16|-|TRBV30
TGTGCCTGGGGGCCTCTCGGGAGTTACTCCTACAATGAGCAGTTCTTC
CAWGPLGSYSYNEQFF
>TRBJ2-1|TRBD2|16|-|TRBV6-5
TGTGCCAGCAGTTACCCTGGCGGGGGGCTCTACAATGAGCAGTTCTTC
CASSYPGGGLYNEQFF
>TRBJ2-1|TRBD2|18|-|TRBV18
TGTGCCAGCTCACTACGACTAGCGGGAGCATCCTCCTACAATGAGCAGTTCTTC
CASSLRLAGASSYNEQFF
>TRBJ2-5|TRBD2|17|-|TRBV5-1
TGCGCCAGCAGCTCCGGCAACCTAGCGGGAGTAAAAGAGACCCAGTACTTC
CASSSGNLAGVKETQYF
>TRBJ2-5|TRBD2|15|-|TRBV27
TGTGCCAGCAGTTTTCGACTAGCGGGAGCAGAGACCCAGTACTTC
CASSFRLAGAETQYF
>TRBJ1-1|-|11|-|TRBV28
TGTGCCACAGAAGGGGGGGCGGGAGCTTTCTTT
CATEGGAGAFF
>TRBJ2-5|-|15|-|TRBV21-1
TGTGCCAGCAGCACTACATACAGGGACGAAGAGACCCAGTACTTC
CASSTTYRDEETQYF
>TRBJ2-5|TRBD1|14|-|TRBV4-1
TGCGCCAGCAGCCTTGGACAGGGCCAAGAGACCCAGTACTTC
CASSLGQGQETQYF
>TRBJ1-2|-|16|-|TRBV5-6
TGTGCCAGCAGCGATGAGCGACCTCTCCCCCGCTATGGCTACACCTTC
CASSDERPLPRYGYTF
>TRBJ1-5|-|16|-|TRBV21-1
TGTGCCAGCAGCAAGAGGGCTAGCTATAGCAATCAGCCCCAGCATTTT
CASSKRASYSNQPQHF
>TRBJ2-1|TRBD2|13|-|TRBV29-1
TGCAGCGGATTAGCGGGGGGGCCGCATGAGCAGTTCTTC
CSGLAGGPHEQFF
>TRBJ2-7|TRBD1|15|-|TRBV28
TGTGCCAGCAGTTCACCCGGGACAGGCTCCTACGAGCAGTACTTC
CASSSPGTGSYEQYF
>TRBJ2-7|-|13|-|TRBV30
TGTGCCTCTGACCGGGAGAAAGGGTACGAGCAGTACTTC
CASDREKGYEQYF
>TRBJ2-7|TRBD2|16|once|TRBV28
TGTGCCAGCAGTTCGTCTAGCGGGAGGGCCCTCCATGAGCAGTACTTC
CASSSSSGRALHEQYF
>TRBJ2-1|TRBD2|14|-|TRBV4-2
TGTGCCAGCAGCCAAGATGGGAGGGGTAGCGAGCAGTTCTTC
CASSQDGRGSEQFF
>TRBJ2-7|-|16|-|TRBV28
TGTGCCAGCAGTTTATATTTCCCCGTCGGGTCCTACGAGCAGTACTTC
CASSLYFPVGSYEQYF
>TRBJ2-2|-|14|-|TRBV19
TGTGCCAGTCAATGGGGGGCGAACACCGGGGAGCTGTTTTTT
CASQWGANTGELFF
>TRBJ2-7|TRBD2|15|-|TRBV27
TGTGCCAGCAGTTCGCGGGCTAGCGGAGGCTACGAGCAGTACTTC
CASSSRASGGYEQYF
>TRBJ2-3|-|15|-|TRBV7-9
TGTGCCAGCAGCTCCGCCGGTCGGGGTCAGGATACGCAGTATTTT
CASSSAGRGQDTQYF
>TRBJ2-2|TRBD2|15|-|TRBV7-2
TGTGCCAGCAGCTTAGAGGCGGGAGGGGGCGGGGAGCTGTTTTTT
CASSLEAGGGGELFF
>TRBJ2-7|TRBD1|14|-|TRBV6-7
TGTGCCAGCAGCCGTCGGGACAGGGCCTACGAGCAGTACTTC
CASSRRDRAYEQYF
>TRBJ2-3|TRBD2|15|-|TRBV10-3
TGTGCCATCAGTTGGACTAGCGGGGACACAGATACGCAGTATTTT
CAISWTSGDTDTQYF
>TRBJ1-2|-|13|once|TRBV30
TGTGCCTGGAGCGGTCACAGTCCCTGGGGCTACACCTTC
CAWSGHSPWGYTF
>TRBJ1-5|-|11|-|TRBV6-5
TGTGCCAGCTTCCCCGTAGATCCCCAGCATTTT
CASFPVDPQHF
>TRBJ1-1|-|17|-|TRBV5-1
TGCGCCAGCAGCTTGACTCCAGGATTCGGTCGAAACACTGAAGCTTTCTTT
CASSLTPGFGRNTEAFF
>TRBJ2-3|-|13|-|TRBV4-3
TGCGCCAGCAGCCCAACCTTGGGAGGCCGGGCGCATTTT
CASSPTLGGRAHF
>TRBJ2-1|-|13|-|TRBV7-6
TGTGCCAGCAGCTTTGCAGGGTATGGTGAGCAGTTCTTC
CASSFAGYGEQFF
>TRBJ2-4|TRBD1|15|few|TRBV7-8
TGTGCCAGCAGTTTTTTTACAGGGGCGGGAAACATTCAGTACTTC
CASSFFTGAGNIQYF
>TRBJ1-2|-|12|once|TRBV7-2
TGTGCCAGCAGCCCTACGTCTCCCGGCTACACCTTC
CASSPTSPGYTF
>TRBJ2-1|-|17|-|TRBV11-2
TGTGCCAGCAGCTTAGATCAACGGTCTAGTTTCTACAATGAGCAGTTCTTC
CASSLDQRSSFYNEQFF
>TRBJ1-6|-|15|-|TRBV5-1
TGCGCCAGCAGCTTGGACAGGGCGGATAATTCACCCCTCCACTTT
CASSLDRADNSPLHF
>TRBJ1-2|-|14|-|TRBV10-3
TGTGCCATCAGTGAGTCGAATCAGGGCTATGGCTACACCTTC
CAISESNQGYGYTF
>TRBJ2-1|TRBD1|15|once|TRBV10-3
TGTGCCATCAGCGCCTGGACAGGGAATAGCAATGAGCAGTTCTTC
CAISAWTGNSNEQFF
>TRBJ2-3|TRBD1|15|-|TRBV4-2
TGTGCCAGCAGCCAAACAGGGGGTTTCACAGATACGCAGTATTTT
CASSQTGGFTDTQYF
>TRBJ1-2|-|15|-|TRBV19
TGTGCCAGTAGTAAACAGGCGCAGGTTGTCTATGGCTACACCTTC
CASSKQAQVVYGYTF
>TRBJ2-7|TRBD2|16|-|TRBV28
TGTGCCAGCAGTCCTTCCATCGGACGGGGGGCCTACGAGCAGTACTTC
CASSPSIGRGAYEQYF
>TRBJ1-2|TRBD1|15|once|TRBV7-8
TGTGCCAGCAGTCTCAGACAGGGGGCGCGGTATGGCTACACCTTC
CASSLRQGARYGYTF
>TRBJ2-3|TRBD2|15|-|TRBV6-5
TGTGCCAGCACGCCGGGACTAGCGGGAGGAGATACGCAGTATTTT
CASTPGLAGGDTQYF
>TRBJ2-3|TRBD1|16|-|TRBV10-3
TGTGCCATCAGTACAATCGGAACAGGGGGCACAGATACGCAGTATTTT
CAISTIGTGGTDTQYF
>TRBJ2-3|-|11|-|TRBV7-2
TGTGCCAGCAGCTCCGTCCAGAAGCAGTATTTT
CASSSVQKQYF
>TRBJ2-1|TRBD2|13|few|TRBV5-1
TGCGCCAGCAGCTTGGCACTAGCGGGAGGAGCTTTCTTC
CASSLALAGGAFF
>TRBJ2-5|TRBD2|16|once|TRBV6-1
TGTGCCAGCAGTGATTTGGGGGGACTAGCGGAAGAGACCCAGTACTTC
CASSDLGGLAEETQYF
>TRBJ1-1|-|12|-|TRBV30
TGTGCCTGGAGTAGGACTGACACTGAAGCTTTCTTT
CAWSRTDTEAFF
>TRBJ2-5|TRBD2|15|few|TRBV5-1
TGCGCCAGCAGCCTCCAGCGGGGGCCCCAAGAGACCCAGTACTTC
CASSLQRGPQETQYF
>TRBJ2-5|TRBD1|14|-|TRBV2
TGTGCCAGCAGATACGGGACAGGGCAAGAGACCCAGTACTTC
CASRYGTGQETQYF
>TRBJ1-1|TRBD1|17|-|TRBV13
TGTGCCAGCAGCTCCTATTCCTGGGGACAGGGGGAAACTGAAGCTTTCTTT
CASSSYSWGQGETEAFF
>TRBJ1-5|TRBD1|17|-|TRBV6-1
TGTGCCAGCAGTGGCGAAAAAACAACAGGGGTAAGGCAGCCCCAGCATTTT
CASSGEKTTGVRQPQHF